The 29 T cell receptor beta chains presented below share a single source sample, sequenced in a study of blood T cell repertoires in COVID-19. The data were produced by immunoSEQ multiplex PCR, yet TCRdb's version contains in-frame clones alone and is incomplete. In the table there are 200,000 to 250,000 clones, around 90% of which are singletons. Sequenced material: peripheral blood. These TCRs come from a man in his sixties who had recovered from COVID-19.

The V and J genes are TRBV24-1 and TRBJ2-3; possible D gene TRBD2, 6 bases. The CDR3 contains 17 residues. Germline CDR1 reads KGHDR; CDR2 reads SFDVKD. Trimming removed 3 bases from V and 1 base from J, with 16 bases in between. CDR3 coding DNA: TGTGCCACCAGTGATCCCGAGCGGGCATTTGGCACAGATACGCAGTATTTT. Translating it yields CATSDPERAFGTDTQYF.

The rearrangement uses TRBV2 and TRBJ1-2; 9 bases match TRBD1. With 6 bases clipped from V and 2 bases from J, the junction kept 4 bases outside the gene matches. The length of the CDR3 is 14 residues. Germline V gives CDR1 SNHLY, CDR2 FYNNEI. CDR3 protein: CASSPDRGNYGYTF. In DNA, the CDR3 is TGTGCCAGCAGCCCGGACAGGGGCAACTATGGCTACACCTTC. Based on the CDR3 plus reference TRBV2 and TRBJ1-2, the full variable domain is EPEVTQTPSHQVTQMGQEVILRCVPISNHLYFYWYRQILGQKVEFLVSFYNNEISEKSEIFDDQFSVERPDGSNFTLKIRSTKLEDSAMYFCASSPDRGNYGYTFGSGTRLTVV.

The chain recombines TRBV5-4 with TRBJ2-3; no reliable D call. The V end was cut by 1 base, the J end by 2 bases, with 11 bases between. Germline V gives CDR1 SGHNT, CDR2 YYREEE (reference sequence). The CDR3 length is 15 residues. The CDR3 region has the DNA TGTGCCAGCAGCTTGAAAGCACAGAACACAGATACGCAGTATTTT. Its translation is CASSLKAQNTDTQYF.

The chain links TRBV3-1 (or the pseudogene TRBV3-2) to TRBJ2-5; the match to TRBD1 covers 9 bases. This CDR3 region has 17 residues. Germline V gives CDR1 LGHDT, CDR2 YNNKEL (reference sequence). Trimming removed 1 base from V and 5 bases from J; junction bases left unmatched: 11. The CDR3 reads CASSQALPRQGGETQYF. DNA of the CDR3: TGTGCCAGCAGCCAAGCCCTCCCTCGACAGGGGGGCGAGACCCAGTACTTC.

This chain joins TRBV2 and TRBJ2-1, with 7 bases aligning to TRBD1. Germline trimming cut 6 bases from V and 7 bases from J; bases unmatched to any gene: 9. The CDR3 runs to 14 residues. Germline lookup yields CDR1 SNHLY and CDR2 FYNNEI. The CDR3 DNA sequence: TGTGCCAGCAGAGGTCAGGGGGTGGGTAATGAGCAGTTCTTC. Residues: CASRGQGVGNEQFF. Full variable domain (rest looked up from reference TRBV2 and TRBJ2-1): EPEVTQTPSHQVTQMGQEVILRCVPISNHLYFYWYRQILGQKVEFLVSFYNNEISEKSEIFDDQFSVERPDGSNFTLKIRSTKLEDSAMYFCASRGQGVGNEQFFGPGTRLTVL.

The chain carries TRBV24-1 and TRBJ1-4, with D possibly being TRBD1 (6 bases). The CDR3 runs to 15 residues. V was cut by 5 bases and J by 0 bases, with 9 bases left in between. Germline values: CDR1 KGHDR, CDR2 SFDVKD. The CDR3 sequence: CATSGGTSTNEKLFF. For the CDR3, the DNA is TGTGCCACCAGTGGGGGGACATCAACTAATGAAAAACTGTTTTTT.

The chain recombines TRBV28 with TRBJ2-7; TRBD1 matches 7 bases. With 6 bases clipped from V and 1 base from J, the junction kept 3 bases outside the gene matches. Germline-derived CDR1 and CDR2 are MDHEN and SYDVKM. CDR3 length: 13 amino acids. The CDR3 region is CASRRQGSYEQYF. In DNA form, the CDR3 reads TGTGCCAGCAGACGACAGGGTTCCTACGAGCAGTACTTC.

CDR3 sequence: CASSLGQGETGQYF. The CDR3 DNA sequence: TGTGCCAGCAGCTTAGGGCAGGGGGAGACGGGGCAGTACTTC. The V and J genes are TRBV7-3 and TRBJ2-7, with 7 bases fitting TRBD1. Germline CDR1 and CDR2: SGHTA and FQGTGA. This CDR3 contains 14 residues. V dropped 2 bases and J dropped 9; count of bases not matched to a gene: 10.

The J gene is TRBJ2-3, the V gene TRBV7-3; 12 bases match TRBD1. The length of the CDR3 is 16 residues. Germline V CDR1 and CDR2: SGHTA, FQGTGA. Losses at the gene ends were 5 bases for V and 3 bases for J; bases not matched to a gene: 6. Here the CDR3 DNA reads TGTGCCAGCAGCCCCAGGGGACAGGGGGCTACAGATACGCAGTATTTT. Translated: CASSPRGQGATDTQYF.

The V gene is TRBV19, the J gene TRBJ1-2, with 9 bases matching TRBD1. Trimming took 4 bases from V and 7 from J; bases not matched to a gene: 10. CDR1 is LNHDA and CDR2 is SQIVND in the germline V gene (reference sequence). This CDR3 has 15 amino acids. CDR3: CASSKPGQGPSGYTF. The CDR3 nucleotides read TGTGCCAGTAGTAAGCCGGGACAGGGCCCCTCTGGCTACACCTTC.

CDR3 sequence: CASSPADRVAEQFF. The CDR3 DNA is TGTGCCAGCAGTCCAGCGGACAGGGTTGCTGAGCAGTTCTTC. The J gene is TRBJ2-1, the V gene TRBV28; 8 bases are a match to TRBD1. The CDR3 runs 14 residues. CDR1 and CDR2 from the germline V gene are MDHEN and SYDVKM. V shed 5 bases and J 9 bases; nucleotides not matched to a gene: 9. The full variable domain, rest sourced from reference TRBV28 and TRBJ2-1, is DVKVTQSSRYLVKRTGEKVFLECVQDMDHENMFWYRQDPGLGLRLIYFSYDVKMKEKGDIPEGYSVSREKKERFSLILESASTNQTSMYLCASSPADRVAEQFFGPGTRLTVL.

There are a few counts of this clone. The gene calls are TRBV3-1 (or the pseudogene TRBV3-2) and TRBJ2-5; D is perhaps TRBD1 (6 bases). The ends were cut back, 1 base at V and 6 bases at J, with 15 bases in the middle. Germline V gene lookup returns CDR1 LGHDT and CDR2 YNNKEL (reference sequence). The CDR3 contains 15 residues. Here the CDR3 reads CASSQAETGSQTQYF. The CDR3 nucleotides are TGTGCCAGCAGCCAAGCAGAAACAGGGTCACAGACCCAGTACTTC.

The chain joins TRBV5-1 to TRBJ2-3; TRBD2 matches at 12 bases. The CDR3 totals 16 residues. V shed 4 bases and J 1 base; nucleotides not matched to a gene: 4. Germline CDR1 and CDR2: SGHRS and YFSETQ. CDR3 DNA: TGCGCCAGCAGCCCGGGACTAGCGGGCCGCACAGATACGCAGTATTTT. Protein: CASSPGLAGRTDTQYF.

The chain joins TRBV7-2 to TRBJ2-1; a weak D match, TRBD1 (5 bases). The CDR3 runs 16 residues. Trimming took off 5 bases at V and 5 bases at J, with 19 bases between the two ends. Germline loops: CDR1 SGHTA, CDR2 FQGNSA. CDR3 loop: CASSLMIRVIHNEQFF. Written as DNA, the CDR3 is TGTGCCAGCAGCCTAATGATCAGGGTTATCCACAATGAGCAGTTCTTC.

The rearrangement joins TRBV24-1 to TRBJ2-5; tentatively, D is TRBD2 (6 bases). This CDR3 has 14 residues. V lost 2 bases, J lost 3 bases, and 9 bases lay in between. Looked up from germline, CDR1 is KGHDR and CDR2 is SFDVKD. CDR3 nucleotides: TGTGCCACCAGTGATTATCGCGGGGAAGAGACCCAGTACTTC. This translates into CATSDYRGEETQYF.

The chain is built from TRBV6-1 and TRBJ1-5, with D perhaps matching TRBD1 (6 bases). V was clipped by 2 bases and J by 4 bases, with 18 bases between them. The CDR3 is 17 amino acids. Looked up from germline, CDR1 is MNHNS and CDR2 is SASEGT. The CDR3 loop reads CASSETGGRQGNQPQHF. The CDR3 DNA follows: TGTGCCAGCAGTGAAACGGGGGGGCGTCAGGGAAATCAGCCCCAGCATTTT.

In this sample, this clone turned up once. The rearrangement uses TRBV29-1 and TRBJ2-5; 8 nucleotides align to TRBD2. V lost 7 bases and J lost 1; bases outside the gene matches: 8. The length of the CDR3 is 14 residues. The germline V gene encodes CDR1 SQVTM and CDR2 ANQGSEA. In nucleotides, the CDR3 is TGCAGCGCTAAAAGGCGGGGGGCCCAAGAGACCCAGTACTTC. Protein product: CSAKRRGAQETQYF. Full variable domain (rest looked up from reference TRBV29-1 and TRBJ2-5): SAVISQKPSRDICQRGTSLTIQCQVDSQVTMMFWYRQQPGQSLTLIATANQGSEATYESGFVIDKFPISRPNLTFSTLTVSNMSPEDSSIYLCSAKRRGAQETQYFGPGTRLLVL.

The chain employs TRBV12-3 or TRBV12-4 and TRBJ1-5; D uncertain. The CDR3 sequence is 13 residues long. V gave up 7 bases and J gave up 0 bases, with 7 bases separating them. The CDR3: CASTVYSNQPQHF. The CDR3 DNA reads TGTGCCAGCACAGTATATAGCAATCAGCCCCAGCATTTT.

The chain's CDR3 is CASSFRTEQETQYF. The CDR3 region has the DNA TGTGCCAGCAGCTTCCGGACAGAGCAAGAGACCCAGTACTTC. The chain employs TRBV7-9 and TRBJ2-5; weak D call: TRBD1 (6 bases). This CDR3 has 14 amino acids. The germline gives CDR1 SEHNR, CDR2 FQNEAQ (reference sequence). V was shortened by 3 bases and J by 2 bases, with 10 bases between the two germline ends.

This clone was found a few times. The V call is TRBV5-1, the J call TRBJ1-2; D remains ambiguous. Germline CDR1 reads SGHRS; CDR2 reads YFSETQ. The CDR3 consists of 13 residues. Trimming left V 1 base short and J 8 bases short, with 12 bases between. The chain's CDR3 is CASSLTQSEGYTF. The CDR3 nucleotides read TGCGCCAGCAGCTTGACCCAGTCGGAGGGCTACACCTTC.

This clone was counted between two and nine times. V gene TRBV3-1 (or the pseudogene TRBV3-2) combines with J gene TRBJ2-1, with 10 bases identical to TRBD1. This CDR3 comprises 14 residues. The trim removed 6 bases at V and 6 bases at J, leaving 5 bases unmatched. The germline V gene has CDR1 LGHDT and CDR2 YNNKEL (reference sequence). The CDR3 DNA reads as TGTGCCAGCAGGGGGACAGGGGCAGGCAATGAGCAGTTCTTC. Residues: CASRGTGAGNEQFF.

This clone has only a few counts. The genes are TRBV7-3 and TRBJ2-1, with D perhaps TRBD1 (6 bases). Germline values: CDR1 SGHTA, CDR2 FQGTGA. The CDR3 covers 13 residues. V lost 5 bases to trimming and J lost 8 bases, with 13 bases between them. CDR3 in amino acids: CASSPSNRDEQFF. CDR3 nucleotides: TGTGCCAGCAGCCCATCGAACAGGGATGAGCAGTTCTTC.

V is TRBV19 and J is TRBJ2-7; weak D call: TRBD1 (6 bases). The CDR3 is 14 residues long. The germline V gene encodes CDR1 LNHDA and CDR2 SQIVND (reference sequence). The V gene lost 3 bases and the J gene lost 7 bases, with 16 bases spanning the gap. CDR3 sequence reads: CASSITGQTGEQYF. The CDR3 DNA follows: TGTGCCAGTAGTATTACGGGACAAACGGGGGAGCAGTACTTC. The whole variable domain, filled in from reference TRBV19 and TRBJ2-7, reads DGGITQSPKYLFRKEGQNVTLSCEQNLNHDAMYWYRQDPGQGLRLIYYSQIVNDFQKGDIAEGYSVSREKKESFPLTVTSAQKNPTAFYLCASSITGQTGEQYFGPGTRLTVT.

This sequence joins TRBV7-6 and TRBJ2-2; D gene unclear. In germline, CDR1 is SGHVS, CDR2 FNYEAQ. This CDR3 comprises 12 residues. V was cut by 5 bases and J by 7 bases, with 8 bases left in between. CDR3 sequence: CASSRSVGELFF. DNA of the CDR3: TGTGCCAGCAGCCGGTCGGTCGGGGAGCTGTTTTTT.

This chain connects TRBV7-9 to TRBJ2-5, with D possibly being TRBD2 (6 bases). CDR1 and CDR2 (germline): SEHNR, FQNEAQ (reference sequence). The V end was cut by 2 bases, the J end by 5 bases, with 15 bases between. The CDR3 sequence is 15 residues long. CDR3 nucleotide sequence: TGTGCCAGCAGCTTAATGTTGGGGACTCAGGAGACCCAGTACTTC. This gives the protein CASSLMLGTQETQYF.

This chain uses TRBV9 with TRBJ2-3, with TRBD1 matching 8 bases. This CDR3 is 14 amino acids long. The V and J ends lost 3 bases and 5 bases, in that order; junction bases with no gene match: 5. CDR1 and CDR2 (germline): SGDLS, YYNGEE. CDR3: CASSAQGAVDTQYF. CDR3 nucleotide sequence: TGTGCCAGCAGCGCCCAGGGGGCCGTAGATACGCAGTATTTT.

V is TRBV6-2 or TRBV6-3 and J is TRBJ2-2, with TRBD1 matching over 9 bases. V shed 2 bases and J 4 bases; nucleotides not matched to a gene: 8. This CDR3 spans 17 amino acids. Germline V gene lookup returns CDR1 MNHEY and CDR2 SVGEGT. The CDR3 DNA follows: TGTGCCAGCAGTTACGATCGGGACAGGGTAATCACCGGGGAGCTGTTTTTT. This gives the protein CASSYDRDRVITGELFF.

The CDR3 region has the DNA TGTGCCAGCAGTCCAATAGCGGGAGGGCCGGGTAATGAGCAGTTCTTC. Translation gives CASSPIAGGPGNEQFF. This chain uses TRBV7-9 with TRBJ2-1; 11 bases are shared with TRBD2. This CDR3 spans 16 amino acids. Germline V gene sequence: CDR1 SEHNR, CDR2 FQNEAQ (reference sequence). J was trimmed by 7 bases and V by 6 bases; bases with no gene match: 11. Based on the CDR3 plus reference TRBV7-9 and TRBJ2-1, the full variable domain is DTGVSQNPRHKITKRGQNVTFRCDPISEHNRLYWYRQTLGQGPEFLTYFQNEAQLEKSRLLSDRFSAERPKGSFSTLEIQRTEQGDSAMYLCASSPIAGGPGNEQFFGPGTRLTVL.

The chain links TRBV5-4 to TRBJ1-1; D call uncertain. This CDR3 comprises 12 residues. CDR1 SGHNT and CDR2 YYREEE come from the germline V gene (reference sequence). Between the trimmed V and J ends, which lost 9 bases and 0 bases, there was a span of 9 bases. The CDR3 sequence: CATDSVNTEAFF. The CDR3 nucleotides read TGTGCCACCGATAGCGTGAACACTGAAGCTTTCTTT.